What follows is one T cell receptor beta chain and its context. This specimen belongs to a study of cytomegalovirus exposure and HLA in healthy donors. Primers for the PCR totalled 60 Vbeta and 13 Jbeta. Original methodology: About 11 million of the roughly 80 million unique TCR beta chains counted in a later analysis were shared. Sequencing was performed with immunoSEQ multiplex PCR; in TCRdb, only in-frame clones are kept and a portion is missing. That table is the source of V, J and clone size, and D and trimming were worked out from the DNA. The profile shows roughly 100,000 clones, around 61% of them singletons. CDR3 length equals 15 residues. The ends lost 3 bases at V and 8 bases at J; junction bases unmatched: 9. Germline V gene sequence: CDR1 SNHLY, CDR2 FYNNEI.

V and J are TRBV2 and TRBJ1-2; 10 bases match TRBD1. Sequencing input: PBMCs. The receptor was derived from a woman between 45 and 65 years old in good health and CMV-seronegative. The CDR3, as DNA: TGTGCCAGCAGTGAGCAGGGACAGGGGTTAGAGGGCTACACCTTC. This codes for CASSEQGQGLEGYTF.